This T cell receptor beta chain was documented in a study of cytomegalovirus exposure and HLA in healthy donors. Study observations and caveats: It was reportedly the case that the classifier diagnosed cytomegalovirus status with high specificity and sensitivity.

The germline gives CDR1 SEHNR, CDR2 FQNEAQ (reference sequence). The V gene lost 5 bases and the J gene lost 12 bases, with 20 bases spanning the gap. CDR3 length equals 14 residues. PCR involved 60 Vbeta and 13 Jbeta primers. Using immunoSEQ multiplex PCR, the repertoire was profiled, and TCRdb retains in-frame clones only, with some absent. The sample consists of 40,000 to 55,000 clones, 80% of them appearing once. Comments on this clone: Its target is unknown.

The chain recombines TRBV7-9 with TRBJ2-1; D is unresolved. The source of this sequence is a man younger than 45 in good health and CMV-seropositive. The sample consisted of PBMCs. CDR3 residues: CASSLEGSRVVQFF. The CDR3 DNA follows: TGTGCCAGCAGCCTCGAAGGTTCACGGGTGGTGCAGTTCTTC.